The clone carrying this T cell receptor (beta chain) was detected a few times. This sample was included in a study of blood T cell repertoires in COVID-19. Study summary: Whether acute or convalescent, the COVID-19 samples came from the United States, Italy and Spain. Sample material is recorded as cDNA or gDNA derived from T cells, B-cell-depleted T cells, or PBMCs.

Authors' processing steps: Reference gene primer amplification gave nucleated cell count estimates. The protocol was immunoSEQ multiplex PCR, while the TCRdb copy is restricted to in-frame clones and leaves out a portion. V and J calls and clone size are those listed in that table; D and trimming were worked out from the DNA. The data hold 250,000 to 300,000 clones, with roughly 84% observed a single time. With 1 base removed from V and 8 bases from J, the gap between germline ends came to 11 bases. Per the germline V gene, CDR1 is SNHLY and CDR2 is FYNNEI. The CDR3 covers 14 residues. This clonotype originated in a man in his sixties with acute or convalescent COVID-19. The rearrangement links TRBV2 to TRBJ1-4; possibly TRBD1 for D (6 bases). The sequenced sample was peripheral blood. Here the CDR3 DNA reads TGTGCCAGCAGTGAAGGCCAGGGGATAGAAAAACTGTTTTTT. Translation: CASSEGQGIEKLFF.